One T cell receptor (beta chain) is described in this entry. The antigen this receptor binds is unknown. Base qualities are missing; no much larger clone stands one base away. These data belong to a study of cytomegalovirus exposure and HLA in healthy donors (dated by TCRdb to about 2017). Background for the entire study: According to a later analysis, the roughly 120 validation repertoires were produced on the same platform as the roughly 600 repertoires of the first cohort. In addition to the first cohort of hundreds of subjects, a separate validation cohort of 120 different subjects was used. The study aimed to test whether cataloging public T cell receptors could reveal signatures of past pathogen exposure. To predict cytomegalovirus infection status, the study combined high-throughput TCR immunosequencing, statistical association of individual TCRs with disease status, and machine learning.

What the research found in general, with its limitations: A few of the identified cytomegalovirus-associated TCR beta chains were confirmed in vitro to be specific for cytomegalovirus antigens. The classifier was reported to diagnose cytomegalovirus status with high specificity and sensitivity in both the original cohort and the validation cohort. A later analysis had no HLA typing for the validation cohort, so co-occurrence there was scored across all 120 repertoires. The study listed 164 TCR beta chains as associated with cytomegalovirus. Across donors, most TCR sequences were observed very rarely, whereas some public TCRs were present in many individuals. Of the cluster scores, 90% to 95% were above 0 in a later analysis, which found that TCRs clustered in the first cohort also tended to co-occur in the approximately 130 validation repertoires. The authors suggested that the approach could potentially be extended to other disease states and immunological phenotypes.

Donors formed part of the validation cohort, which comprised 120 subjects and was distinct from the first cohort of roughly 600 subjects. Library creation used the immunoSEQ multiplex PCR assay. As for the original processing: A statistical classification framework was built for diagnosing cytomegalovirus status from the catalog of TCR beta chain sequences. Not all clones reach the TCRdb copy of this immuneACCESS table, which keeps in-frame sequences only. Checked studies attribute under half of the gap to unresolved V genes and leave the rest unexplained. That table gives V, J and clone size, and the DNA gave D and trimming. Present in this sample are around 130,000 clones, about 90% of which were seen just once. Clones ranked in the top ten supply about 3.7% of the sample. CDR1 and CDR2, looked up from the germline V gene, are SGHDT and YYEEEE. The CDR3 contains 16 residues, cysteine and phenylalanine counted. Only CDR3 DNA remains: 48 bases, in frame from the first base. The V and J ends are trimmed by 4 bases and 0 bases, leaving 14 bases between them.

The sample consisted of PBMCs. This sequence uses TRBV5-6 and TRBJ1-3; confidence is insufficient to name the D gene. The TCR originated in a man aged 25 to 45 in good health and CMV-seronegative. CDR3 sequence: CASSGLRGASGNTIYF. In nucleotides, the sequence is TGTGCCAGCAGCGGCCTACGAGGAGCCTCTGGAAACACCATATATTTT.